This T cell receptor (beta chain) was obtained from a study of CD4+ T cells in melanoma. Study outcomes and limitations: CD8+ T cell, macrophage and B cell function reportedly correlated with neoantigen-specific CD4+ T cells.

This CDR3 is built from 13 residues. The germline V gene encodes CDR1 MRHNA and CDR2 SNTAGT. The V and J ends lost 6 bases and 3 bases respectively, with 10 bases between them. In the case of this clone: What it binds is unknown.

The data were produced by immunoSEQ multiplex PCR, yet TCRdb's version contains in-frame clones alone and is incomplete. Here the sample spans around 100,000 clones, around 92% being singletons. This TCR derives from a human donor with melanoma. Sequencing was performed on peripheral blood. The chain has TRBV6-4 and TRBJ2-3, with D hard to call. The CDR3 region has the DNA TGTGCCAGCAGCCCTCGACCTACAGATACGCAGTATTTT. It specifies CASSPRPTDTQYF.